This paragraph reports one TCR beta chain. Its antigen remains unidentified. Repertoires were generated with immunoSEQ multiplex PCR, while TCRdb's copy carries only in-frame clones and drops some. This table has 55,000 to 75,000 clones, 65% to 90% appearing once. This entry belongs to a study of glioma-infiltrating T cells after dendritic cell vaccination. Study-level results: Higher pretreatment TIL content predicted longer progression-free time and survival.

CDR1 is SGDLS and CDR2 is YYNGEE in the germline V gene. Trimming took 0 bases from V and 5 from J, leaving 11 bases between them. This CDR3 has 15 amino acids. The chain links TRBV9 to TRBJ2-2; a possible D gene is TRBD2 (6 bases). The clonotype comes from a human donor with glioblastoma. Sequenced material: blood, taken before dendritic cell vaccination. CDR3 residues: CASSVAGVGTGELFF. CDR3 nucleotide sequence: TGTGCCAGCAGCGTAGCGGGGGTCGGGACCGGGGAGCTGTTTTTT.